The 18 T cell receptor beta chains reported below all come from one sample, sequenced in a study of blood T cell repertoires in COVID-19. The repertoire was sequenced with immunoSEQ multiplex PCR; TCRdb's copy has only in-frame clones and lacks some. This sample has 110,000 to 150,000 clones, with approximately 80% found just once. Input material: peripheral blood. The receptors were gathered from an older woman with acute or convalescent COVID-19.

The V call is TRBV4-1, the J call TRBJ2-7, with 8 nucleotides matching TRBD1. Germline lookup yields CDR1 MGHRA and CDR2 YSYEKL. V lost 4 bases to trimming and J lost 6 bases; unmatched junction nucleotides: 8. This CDR3 has 14 amino acids. The CDR3, as DNA: TGCGCCAGCAGCCCAGGGACAGGTTATGGCGAGCAGTACTTC. This sequence encodes CASSPGTGYGEQYF.

This clone was seen a single time. The chain employs TRBV2 and TRBJ2-1, with D tentatively TRBD2 (5 bases). This CDR3 spans 13 amino acids. CDR1 SNHLY and CDR2 FYNNEI come from the germline V gene. V was trimmed by 7 bases and J by 5 bases, leaving 12 bases between them. This chain's CDR3 is CASNWESDNEQFF. CDR3 sequence (DNA): TGTGCCAGCAACTGGGAGTCGGACAATGAGCAGTTCTTC.

The chain employs TRBV2 and TRBJ2-2, with D perhaps matching TRBD2 (6 bases). This CDR3 comprises 15 residues. Germline V gives CDR1 SNHLY, CDR2 FYNNEI. The germline V and J ends were trimmed by 2 bases and 5 bases, with 12 bases remaining between them. The CDR3 nucleotides read TGTGCCAGCAGTGAACGGGAGATTATAACCGGGGAGCTGTTTTTT. Protein: CASSEREIITGELFF.

This clone was observed a few times. The chain employs TRBV2 and TRBJ2-7, with D unresolved. Trimming took off 6 bases at V and 3 bases at J, with 6 bases between the two ends. The germline V gene has CDR1 SNHLY and CDR2 FYNNEI. The CDR3 covers 11 residues. CDR3 DNA sequence: TGTGCCAGCAGCCTCTACTACGAGCAGTACTTC. It codes for CASSLYYEQYF. Full variable domain (rest looked up from reference TRBV2 and TRBJ2-7): EPEVTQTPSHQVTQMGQEVILRCVPISNHLYFYWYRQILGQKVEFLVSFYNNEISEKSEIFDDQFSVERPDGSNFTLKIRSTKLEDSAMYFCASSLYYEQYFGPGTRLTVT.

This sequence joins TRBV11-2 and TRBJ2-1; TRBD2 matches 12 bases. The CDR3 is 15 amino acids. Per the germline V gene, CDR1 is SGHAT and CDR2 is FQNNGV. Trimming took 6 bases from V and 10 from J; bases not matched to a gene: 10. The CDR3 here is CASSLAGGSLEEQFF. CDR3 sequence (DNA): TGTGCCAGCAGTCTAGCGGGAGGGTCCCTAGAGGAGCAGTTCTTC.

V is TRBV27 and J is TRBJ1-4, with a possible D match to TRBD1 (5 bases). Deletions cut 3 bases from V and 4 bases from J, with 9 bases between. Germline CDR1 MNHEY, CDR2 SMNVEV (reference sequence). This CDR3 contains 14 residues. The CDR3 is CASSFSGNNEKLFF. CDR3 DNA: TGTGCCAGCAGTTTTTCAGGGAATAATGAAAAACTGTTTTTT.

The rearrangement joins TRBV6-6 to TRBJ2-7; weak D call: TRBD2 (5 bases). V shed 6 bases and J shed 5 bases, with 35 bases lying between them. Germline assignment: CDR1 MNHNY and CDR2 SVGAGI (reference sequence). The CDR3 length is 20 residues. The CDR3 reads CASSLISGSPGITSPHEQYF. As DNA, the CDR3 is TGTGCCAGCAGCCTAATCTCGGGCTCCCCCGGGATTACTTCGCCTCACGAGCAGTACTTC.

This clone was counted once. The J gene is TRBJ2-3, the V gene TRBV12-3 or TRBV12-4; D perhaps matches TRBD2 (5 bases). Trimming removed 2 bases at V and 7 bases at J, with 7 bases between. CDR3 size: 12 residues. CDR3 protein: CASSLPSHTQYF. Written as DNA, the CDR3 is TGTGCCAGCAGTTTACCTAGCCATACGCAGTATTTT.

The V gene is TRBV9, the J gene TRBJ2-7; 8 nucleotides line up with TRBD2. This CDR3 is built from 17 residues. J lost 0 bases, V lost 0 bases, and 8 bases had no gene match. Germline V gene sequence: CDR1 SGDLS, CDR2 YYNGEE. The CDR3 sequence: CASSVDPSGPHSYEQYF. DNA of the CDR3: TGTGCCAGCAGCGTAGATCCTAGCGGGCCACACTCCTACGAGCAGTACTTC.

The gene calls are TRBV15 and TRBJ1-5; 8 bases are shared with TRBD1. The CDR3 contains 15 residues. Germline trimming cut 7 bases from V and 1 base from J; bases unmatched to any gene: 6. Germline lookup yields CDR1 LNHNV and CDR2 YYDKDF (reference sequence). Written as DNA, the CDR3 is TGTGCCACCACCGGGGACAGGAGAAGCAATCAGCCCCAGCATTTT. Amino acids: CATTGDRRSNQPQHF.

CDR3 nucleotide sequence: TGTGCCAGCAGATGGAGAAACACTGAAGCTTTCTTT. The encoded protein is CASRWRNTEAFF. V usage is TRBV6-5 and J usage is TRBJ1-1; D gene unclear. With 6 bases removed from V and 2 bases from J, the gap between germline ends came to 7 bases. Looked up from germline, CDR1 is MNHEY and CDR2 is SVGAGI. The CDR3 is made up of 12 amino acids.

This chain connects TRBV12-3 or TRBV12-4 to TRBJ1-1, with a tentative D call TRBD1 (5 bases). There are 12 residues in the CDR3. V was clipped by 6 bases and J by 5 bases, with 10 bases between them. The CDR3 spells CASRRGDTEAFF. CDR3 DNA: TGTGCCAGCAGGCGGGGGGATACTGAAGCTTTCTTT.

This rearrangement joins TRBV30 to TRBJ2-1, with D perhaps TRBD1 (5 bases). The ends were cut back, 2 bases at V and 8 bases at J, with 7 bases in the middle. From germline, CDR1 is GTSNPN and CDR2 SVGIG (reference sequence). There are 11 residues in the CDR3. CDR3 residues: CAWSQGYEQFF. CDR3 nucleotides: TGTGCCTGGAGTCAGGGCTATGAGCAGTTCTTC.

The V gene is TRBV2, the J gene TRBJ1-1; a weak D match, TRBD1 (5 bases). CDR1 is SNHLY, CDR2 FYNNEI, per germline. With 6 bases removed from V and 4 bases from J, the gap between germline ends came to 15 bases. The CDR3 length is 14 residues. CDR3 bases: TGTGCCAGCAGATTGATCCAGGGCAGCACTGAAGCTTTCTTT. It translates to CASRLIQGSTEAFF.

This sequence joins TRBV6-2 or TRBV6-3 and TRBJ2-1, with D perhaps TRBD2 (5 bases). The CDR3 totals 13 residues. Trimming took 2 bases from V and 4 from J, leaving 6 bases between them. The V gene's germline CDR1 is MNHEY and CDR2 SVGEGT. CDR3 protein: CASSYSGYNEQFF. The DNA for the CDR3 is TGTGCCAGCAGTTACAGCGGATACAATGAGCAGTTCTTC.

This clone was detected only once. The chain links TRBV3-1 (or the pseudogene TRBV3-2) to TRBJ1-2; 8 positions match TRBD1. This CDR3 contains 17 residues. V lost 4 bases and J lost 7; bases outside the gene matches: 17. CDR1 is LGHDT, CDR2 YNNKEL, per germline (reference sequence). CDR3 sequence reads: CASSPTLRRQGARGYTF. The CDR3 bases are TGTGCCAGCAGCCCAACTCTGAGGCGTCAGGGGGCGCGTGGCTACACCTTC.

In its sample, this clone was seen a few times. The chain recombines TRBV9 with TRBJ2-7; 7 nucleotides match TRBD1. The CDR3 is 15 residues long. Germline V lookup: CDR1 SGDLS, CDR2 YYNGEE. J was trimmed by 3 bases and V by 0 bases; bases with no gene match: 6. CDR3 coding DNA: TGTGCCAGCAGCGTAGGTGAAAGGGGGCGCTACGAGCAGTACTTC. Translation: CASSVGERGRYEQYF.

The chain joins TRBV12-3 or TRBV12-4 to TRBJ1-2, with D possibly TRBD1 on 6 matching bases. Trimming pared 7 bases from V and 6 bases from J, leaving 12 bases between. This CDR3 has 12 residues. CDR3 in amino acids: CASTLGGNGYTF. Written as DNA, the CDR3 is TGTGCCAGCACCCTAGGGGGTAATGGCTACACCTTC.